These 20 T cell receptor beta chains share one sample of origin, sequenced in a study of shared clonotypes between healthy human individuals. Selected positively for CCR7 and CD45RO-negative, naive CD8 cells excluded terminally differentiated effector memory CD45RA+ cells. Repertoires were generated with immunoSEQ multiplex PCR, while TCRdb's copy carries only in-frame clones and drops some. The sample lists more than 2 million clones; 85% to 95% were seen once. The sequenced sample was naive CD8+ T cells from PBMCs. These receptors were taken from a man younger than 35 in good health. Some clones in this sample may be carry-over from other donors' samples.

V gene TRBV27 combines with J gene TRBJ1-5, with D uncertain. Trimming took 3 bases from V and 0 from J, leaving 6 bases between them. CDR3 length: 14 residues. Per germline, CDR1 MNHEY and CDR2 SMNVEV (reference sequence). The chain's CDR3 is CASSFGYSNQPQHF. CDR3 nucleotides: TGTGCCAGCAGTTTCGGCTATAGCAATCAGCCCCAGCATTTT.

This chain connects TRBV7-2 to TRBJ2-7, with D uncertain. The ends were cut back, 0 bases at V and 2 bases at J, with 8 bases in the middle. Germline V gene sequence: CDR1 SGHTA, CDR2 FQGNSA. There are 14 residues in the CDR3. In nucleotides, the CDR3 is TGTGCCAGCAGCTTAGCGCCCCGCCCCTACGAGCAGTACTTC. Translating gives CASSLAPRPYEQYF.

CDR3 nucleotides: TGTGCCAGCTCACCAGGCGGGGGATGGGGAGAGACCCAGTACTTC. It translates to CASSPGGGWGETQYF. V usage is TRBV18 and J usage is TRBJ2-5; TRBD2 matches 7 bases. CDR1 is KGHSH and CDR2 is LQKENI in the germline V gene. The V segment lost 2 bases and the J segment 4 bases; nucleotides outside the gene matches: 7. The CDR3 has 15 residues.

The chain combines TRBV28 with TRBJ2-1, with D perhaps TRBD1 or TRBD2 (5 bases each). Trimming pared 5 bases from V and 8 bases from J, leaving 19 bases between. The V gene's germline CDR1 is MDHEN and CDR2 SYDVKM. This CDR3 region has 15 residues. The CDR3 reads CASSPGTDLPDEQFF. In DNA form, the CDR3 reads TGTGCCAGCAGTCCCGGGACGGATCTCCCCGATGAGCAGTTCTTC.

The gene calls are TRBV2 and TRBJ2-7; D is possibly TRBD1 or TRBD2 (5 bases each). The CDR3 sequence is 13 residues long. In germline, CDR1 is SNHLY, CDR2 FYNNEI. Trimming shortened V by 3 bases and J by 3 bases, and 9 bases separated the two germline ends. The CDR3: CASSEGPNYEQYF. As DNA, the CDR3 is TGTGCCAGCAGTGAGGGACCAAACTACGAGCAGTACTTC.

CDR3 residues: CASSPRERDNEQYF. Here the CDR3 DNA reads TGTGCCAGCAGCCCGCGGGAGCGGGACAACGAGCAGTACTTC. V gene TRBV5-4 combines with J gene TRBJ2-7; weak D call: TRBD2 (7 bases). The CDR3 has 14 residues. The germline V and J ends were trimmed by 4 bases and 5 bases, with 16 bases remaining between them. Per the germline V gene, CDR1 is SGHNT and CDR2 is YYREEE (reference sequence). Full variable domain (missing parts from reference TRBV5-4 and TRBJ2-7): ETGVTQSPTHLIKTRGQQVTLRCSSQSGHNTVSWYQQALGQGPQFIFQYYREEENGRGNFPPRFSGLQFPNYSSELNVNALELDDSALYLCASSPRERDNEQYFGPGTRLTVT.

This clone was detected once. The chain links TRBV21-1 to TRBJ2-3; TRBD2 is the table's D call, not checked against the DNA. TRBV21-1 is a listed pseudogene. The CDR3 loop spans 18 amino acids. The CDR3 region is CASSKEESGRGCTDTQYF. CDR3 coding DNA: TGTGCCAGCAGCAAAGAGGAAAGCGGGAGGGGGTGCACAGATACGCAGTATTTT.

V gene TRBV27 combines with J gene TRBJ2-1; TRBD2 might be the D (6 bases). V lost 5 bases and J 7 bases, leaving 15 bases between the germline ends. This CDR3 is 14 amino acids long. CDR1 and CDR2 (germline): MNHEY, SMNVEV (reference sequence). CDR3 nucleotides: TGTGCCAGCAGTCCGGGAGTAGGTAGGAATGAGCAGTTCTTC. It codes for CASSPGVGRNEQFF.

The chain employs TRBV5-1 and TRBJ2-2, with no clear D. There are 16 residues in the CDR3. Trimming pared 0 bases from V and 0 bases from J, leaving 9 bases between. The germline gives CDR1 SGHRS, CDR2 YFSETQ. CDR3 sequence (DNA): TGCGCCAGCAGCTTGGAAGCACCTTCGAACACCGGGGAGCTGTTTTTT. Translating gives CASSLEAPSNTGELFF.

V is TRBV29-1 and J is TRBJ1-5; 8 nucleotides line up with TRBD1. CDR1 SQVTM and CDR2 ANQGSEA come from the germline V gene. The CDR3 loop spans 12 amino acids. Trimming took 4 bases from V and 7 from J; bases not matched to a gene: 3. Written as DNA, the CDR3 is TGCAGCGTTGCGCAGGGGGCCCAGCCCCAGCATTTT. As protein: CSVAQGAQPQHF.

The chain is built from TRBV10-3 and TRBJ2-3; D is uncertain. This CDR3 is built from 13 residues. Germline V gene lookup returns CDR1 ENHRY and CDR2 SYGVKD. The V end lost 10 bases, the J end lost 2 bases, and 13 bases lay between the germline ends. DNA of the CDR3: TGTGCCACCTTTGGGATCTCCACAGATACGCAGTATTTT. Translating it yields CATFGISTDTQYF.

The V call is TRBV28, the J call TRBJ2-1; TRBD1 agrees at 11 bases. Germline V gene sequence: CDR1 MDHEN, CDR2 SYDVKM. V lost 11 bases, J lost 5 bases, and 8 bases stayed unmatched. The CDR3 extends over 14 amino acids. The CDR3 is CAGAGTGGNNEQFF. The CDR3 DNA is TGTGCCGGCGCCGGGACAGGGGGTAACAATGAGCAGTTCTTC. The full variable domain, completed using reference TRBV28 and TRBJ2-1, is DVKVTQSSRYLVKRTGEKVFLECVQDMDHENMFWYRQDPGLGLRLIYFSYDVKMKEKGDIPEGYSVSREKKERFSLILESASTNQTSMYLCAGAGTGGNNEQFFGPGTRLTVL.

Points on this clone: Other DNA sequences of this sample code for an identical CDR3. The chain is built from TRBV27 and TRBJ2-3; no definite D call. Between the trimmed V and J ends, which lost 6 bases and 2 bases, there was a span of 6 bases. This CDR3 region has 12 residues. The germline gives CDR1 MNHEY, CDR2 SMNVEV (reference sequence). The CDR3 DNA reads TGTGCCAGCAGAAATAACACAGATACGCAGTATTTT. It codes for CASRNNTDTQYF.

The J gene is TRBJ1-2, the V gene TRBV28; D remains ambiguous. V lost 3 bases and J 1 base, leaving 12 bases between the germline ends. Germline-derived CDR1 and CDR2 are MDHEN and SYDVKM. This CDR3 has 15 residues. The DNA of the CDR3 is TGTGCCAGCAGTTTTAAAGAGGCAAGTAACTATGGCTACACCTTC. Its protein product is CASSFKEASNYGYTF.

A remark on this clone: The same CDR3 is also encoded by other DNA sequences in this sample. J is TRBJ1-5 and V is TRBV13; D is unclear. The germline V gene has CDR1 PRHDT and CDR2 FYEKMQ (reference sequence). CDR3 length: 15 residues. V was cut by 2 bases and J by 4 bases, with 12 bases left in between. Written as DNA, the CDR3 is TGTGCCAGCAGCTTACGGGGAGTAGGGAATCAGCCCCAGCATTTT. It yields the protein CASSLRGVGNQPQHF. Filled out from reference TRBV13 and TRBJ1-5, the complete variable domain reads AAGVIQSPRHLIKEKRETATLKCYPIPRHDTVYWYQQGPGQDPQFLISFYEKMQSDKGSIPDRFSAQQFSDYHSELNMSSLELGDSALYFCASSLRGVGNQPQHFGDGTRLSIL.

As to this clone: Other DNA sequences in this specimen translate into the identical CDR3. This chain's CDR3 is CASSELTEAFF. The CDR3 DNA follows: TGTGCCAGCAGTGAATTAACTGAAGCTTTCTTT. The V call is TRBV6-1, the J call TRBJ1-1; no clear D. Trimming took 2 bases from V and 5 from J, leaving 3 bases between them. Germline V lookup: CDR1 MNHNS, CDR2 SASEGT. The CDR3 runs 11 residues.

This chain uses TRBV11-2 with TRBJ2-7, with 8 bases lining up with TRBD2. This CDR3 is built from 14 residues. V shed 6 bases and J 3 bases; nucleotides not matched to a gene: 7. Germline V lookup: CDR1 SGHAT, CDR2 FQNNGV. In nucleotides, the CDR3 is TGTGCCAGCAGGCATAGCGGGGAGAGCTACGAGCAGTACTTC. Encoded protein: CASRHSGESYEQYF.

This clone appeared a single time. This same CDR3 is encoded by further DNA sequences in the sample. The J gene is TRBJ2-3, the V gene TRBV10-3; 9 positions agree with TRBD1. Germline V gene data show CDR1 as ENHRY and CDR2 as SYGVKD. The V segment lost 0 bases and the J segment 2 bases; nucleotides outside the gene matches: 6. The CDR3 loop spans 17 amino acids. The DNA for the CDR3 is TGTGCCATCAGTGAGTCTTCAGGGACAGGGACCACAGATACGCAGTATTTT. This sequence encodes CAISESSGTGTTDTQYF.

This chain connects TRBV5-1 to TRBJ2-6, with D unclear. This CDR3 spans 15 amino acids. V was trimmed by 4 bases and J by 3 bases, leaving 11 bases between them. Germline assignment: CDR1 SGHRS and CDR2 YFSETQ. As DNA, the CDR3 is TGCGCCAGCAGCGCGGATGGATATGGGGCCAACGTCCTGACTTTC. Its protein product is CASSADGYGANVLTF.

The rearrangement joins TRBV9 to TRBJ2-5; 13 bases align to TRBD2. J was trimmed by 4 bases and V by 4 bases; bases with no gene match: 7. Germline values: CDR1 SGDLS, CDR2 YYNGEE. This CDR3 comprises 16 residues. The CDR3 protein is CASSNGLAGVGETQYF. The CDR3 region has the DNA TGTGCCAGCAGCAACGGACTAGCGGGAGTGGGAGAGACCCAGTACTTC.